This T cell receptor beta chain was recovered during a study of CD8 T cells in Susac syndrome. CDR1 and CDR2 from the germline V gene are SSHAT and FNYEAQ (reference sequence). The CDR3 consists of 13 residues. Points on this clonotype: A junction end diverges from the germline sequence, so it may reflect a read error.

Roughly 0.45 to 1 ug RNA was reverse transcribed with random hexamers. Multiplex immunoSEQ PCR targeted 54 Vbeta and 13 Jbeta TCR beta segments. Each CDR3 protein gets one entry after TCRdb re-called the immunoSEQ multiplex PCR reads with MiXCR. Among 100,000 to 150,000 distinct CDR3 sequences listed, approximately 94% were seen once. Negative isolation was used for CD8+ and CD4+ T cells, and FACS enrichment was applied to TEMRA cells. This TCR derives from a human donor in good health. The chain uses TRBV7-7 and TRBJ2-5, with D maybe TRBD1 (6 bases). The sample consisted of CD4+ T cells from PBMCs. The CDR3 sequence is CASSSGDPGTQYF. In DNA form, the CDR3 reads TGTGCTAGCAGCTCAGGGGATCCCGGGACCCAGTACTTC. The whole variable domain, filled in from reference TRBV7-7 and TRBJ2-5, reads GAGVSQSPRYKVTKRGQDVTLRCDPISSHATLYWYQQALGQGPEFLTYFNYEAQPDKSGLPSDRFSAERPEGSISTLTIQRTEQRDSAMYRCASSSGDPGTQYFGPGTRLLVL.